These T cell receptor beta chains were read from a single sample in a study of shared clonotypes between healthy human individuals. Data came from immunoSEQ multiplex PCR; TCRdb stores just in-frame clones and leaves some out. The table includes about 600,000 clones, 97% detected once. Input material: naive CD4+ T cells sorted from blood. Source of these receptors: a woman aged 25 to 39 in good health. The conserved cysteine and the conserved F or W are not part of the CDR3 here.

v_call cdr3_aa
TRBV28 ASSLPLAGGYQETQY
TRBV2 ASTNPGQGYQPQH
TRBV6-1 ASSGSRSGNTIY
TRBV6-6 ASKRGTEAF
TRBV6-6 ASSYTRDTGELF
TRBV28 ASNAGGYGYT
TRBV4-1 ASSPLPPGHEQY
TRBV19 ASRRLAGSSYNEQF
TRBV29-1 SAPDSIADSYNEQF
TRBV6-1 ARVTQTFGPQH
TRBV7-3 ASSLTGKGKDQPQH
TRBV18 ASSPGTGVSGEQY
TRBV19 ASNLDASSYNEQF
TRBV27 ASSFVGPFDNEQF
TRBV5-1 ASSLGQGRNEQF